Here is one T cell receptor (beta chain) with its context. This specimen belongs to a study of blood T cell repertoires in COVID-19. Study summary: Acute and convalescent COVID-19 samples came from the United States, Italy and Spain. Sample material is recorded as cDNA or gDNA derived from T cells, B-cell-depleted T cells, or PBMCs.

V dropped 4 bases and J dropped 5; count of bases not matched to a gene: 14. The CDR3 totals 17 residues. Germline CDR1 and CDR2: SGHRS and YFSETQ. Per the original data handling: For nucleated cells, counts were estimated from reference gene primer amplification. Repertoires were generated with immunoSEQ multiplex PCR, while TCRdb's copy carries only in-frame clones and drops some. Clone size and V and J calls were adopted from that table, with D and trimming inferred from the DNA. The sample carries more than 55,000 clones, 92% recorded once. Sequencing used peripheral blood. This sequence originates from a man aged 50-60 years with active COVID-19. The gene calls are TRBV5-1 and TRBJ1-2, with 10 bases that match TRBD1. The CDR3 DNA is TGCGCCAGCAGCCTAACCCCGACAGGGGGCGTGGAGTATGGCTACACCTTC. Translation: CASSLTPTGGVEYGYTF.